The 23 T cell receptor beta chains below all came from one sample that was sequenced in a study of a mutant IDH1 vaccine in newly diagnosed glioma. Which antigens these TCRs recognize remains unknown. Time point specified: week 11, during vaccination. A single vaccine dose contained 300 ug of mutant IDH1 20-mer peptide, and topical imiquimod was used with it. The protocol was immunoSEQ multiplex PCR, while the TCRdb copy is restricted to in-frame clones and leaves out a portion. There are more than 50,000 clones in the sample; about 80% occur only once, and about 6% lies in the top ten. The material was PBMCs, obtained from a glioma patient whose treatment included an IDH1 peptide vaccine. These receptor sequences come from a man in his fifties or sixties with glioma.

This clone was seen more than once but under ten times. The chain links TRBV19 to TRBJ1-1; 7 bases agree with TRBD1. V dropped 6 bases and J dropped 3; count of bases not matched to a gene: 4. The CDR3 sequence is 13 residues long. The germline V gene encodes CDR1 LNHDA and CDR2 SQIVND (reference sequence). The CDR3 bases are TGTGCCAGTAGGGAGGGGGCAGACACTGAAGCTTTCTTT. Its protein is CASREGADTEAFF.

The chain couples TRBV7-2 to TRBJ2-6, with no clear D. Germline V gene lookup returns CDR1 SGHTA and CDR2 FQGNSA. The ends were cut back, 1 base at V and 1 base at J, with 8 bases in the middle. The CDR3 covers 16 residues. The CDR3 DNA sequence: TGTGCCAGCAGCTTAGTGGCTTATTCTGGGGCCAACGTCCTGACTTTC. Its protein is CASSLVAYSGANVLTF.

V usage is TRBV18 and J usage is TRBJ1-1; D gene unclear. Trimming shortened V by 6 bases and J by 1 base, and 9 bases separated the two germline ends. From germline, CDR1 is KGHSH and CDR2 LQKENI. This CDR3 is 13 amino acids long. The CDR3 DNA reads TGTGCCAGCTCCCCAACACGGAACACTGAAGCTTTCTTT. It specifies CASSPTRNTEAFF.

The V call is TRBV7-9, the J call TRBJ1-4; D is uncertain. The CDR3 runs to 15 residues. Trimming stripped 8 bases from V and 0 bases from J, with 13 bases between. Per the germline V gene, CDR1 is SEHNR and CDR2 is FQNEAQ (reference sequence). This CDR3 reads CASGEGGTTNEKLFF. Written as DNA, the CDR3 is TGTGCCAGCGGAGAGGGCGGGACAACTAATGAAAAACTGTTTTTT.

V is TRBV5-4 and J is TRBJ2-3, with TRBD2 as a possible D gene (5 bases). Looked up from germline, CDR1 is SGHNT and CDR2 is YYREEE (reference sequence). V was shortened by 2 bases and J by 3 bases, with 7 bases between the two germline ends. This CDR3 has 13 residues. CDR3 region: CASSFSGTDTQYF. CDR3 nucleotides: TGTGCCAGCAGCTTTTCGGGGACAGATACGCAGTATTTT.

The rearrangement uses TRBV30 and TRBJ1-2; no definite D call. The CDR3 is made up of 13 amino acids. Germline V lookup: CDR1 GTSNPN, CDR2 SVGIG (reference sequence). Trimming shortened V by 5 bases and J by 5 bases, and 15 bases separated the two germline ends. CDR3 bases: TGTGCCTGGGCTATAGCGGCTGGTTATGGCTACACCTTC. It specifies CAWAIAAGYGYTF.

The chain uses TRBV11-3 and TRBJ2-7, with a tentative D call TRBD2 (6 bases). The CDR3 is made up of 13 amino acids. V was clipped by 5 bases and J by 2 bases, with 10 bases between them. In germline, CDR1 is SGHNT, CDR2 YENEEA. Here the CDR3 DNA reads TGTGCCAGCAGCCCTCGGGGGACCTACGAGCAGTACTTC. As protein: CASSPRGTYEQYF.

The V and J genes are TRBV5-6 and TRBJ1-4; maybe TRBD1 (6 bases). The CDR3 is made up of 14 amino acids. Germline CDR1 reads SGHDT; CDR2 reads YYEEEE. Trimming removed 0 bases at V and 7 bases at J, with 10 bases between. The CDR3: CASSLGGAGEKLFF. For the CDR3, the DNA is TGTGCCAGCAGCTTGGGGGGGGCAGGTGAAAAACTGTTTTTT.

In this sample, this clone turned up once. This chain connects TRBV7-3 to TRBJ2-1; 8 bases map to TRBD2. Germline CDR1 is SGHTA and CDR2 is FQGTGA. The CDR3 runs 14 residues. V dropped 4 bases and J dropped 8; count of bases not matched to a gene: 7. Here the CDR3 reads CASSYNPGGHEQFF. CDR3 nucleotide sequence: TGTGCCAGCAGCTACAACCCGGGGGGGCATGAGCAGTTCTTC.

This rearrangement joins TRBV19 to TRBJ2-1; 7 positions agree with TRBD1. The CDR3 sequence is 14 residues long. Germline lookup yields CDR1 LNHDA and CDR2 SQIVND (reference sequence). V shed 2 bases and J 4 bases; nucleotides not matched to a gene: 2. CDR3 protein: CASSITGQYNEQFF. The CDR3 nucleotides read TGTGCCAGTAGTATAACGGGACAGTACAATGAGCAGTTCTTC.

The chain uses TRBV6-6 and TRBJ2-7, with 8 bases matching TRBD1. V dropped 6 bases and J dropped 2; count of bases not matched to a gene: 6. The germline CDR1 and CDR2 sequences are MNHNY and SVGAGI (reference sequence). This CDR3 contains 14 residues. This CDR3 is CASRPGTGTYEQYF. CDR3 nucleotide sequence: TGTGCCAGCAGACCCGGGACAGGAACCTACGAGCAGTACTTC.

The J gene is TRBJ2-7, the V gene TRBV19; a weak D match, TRBD1 (6 bases). From germline, CDR1 is LNHDA and CDR2 SQIVND (reference sequence). This CDR3 spans 15 amino acids. Deletions cut 4 bases from V and 5 bases from J, with 18 bases between. The CDR3 DNA reads as TGTGCCAGTAGTAACGGGTGGCAGGGGACCCACGAGCAGTACTTC. Its protein product is CASSNGWQGTHEQYF.

The rearrangement joins TRBV29-1 to TRBJ2-5, with a weak D call TRBD2 (5 bases). V was cut by 7 bases and J by 2 bases, with 14 bases left in between. Germline CDR1 reads SQVTM; CDR2 reads ANQGSEA. This CDR3 has 13 residues. In DNA, the CDR3 is TGCAGCGCGAAACCCGGGATACAAGAGACCCAGTACTTC. Translation gives CSAKPGIQETQYF.

This clone was observed once. The DNA of the CDR3 is TGTGCCAGCAGTTTAACAAGGGTGGGGGGGGCCAACGTCCTGACTTTC. Its translation is CASSLTRVGGANVLTF. This rearrangement joins TRBV27 to TRBJ2-6; the D is unclear. Germline V CDR1 and CDR2: MNHEY, SMNVEV (reference sequence). The CDR3 extends over 16 amino acids. V lost 2 bases to trimming and J lost 4 bases, with 12 bases between them.

This chain uses TRBV5-1 with TRBJ2-2, with D perhaps matching TRBD2 (7 bases). Looked up from germline, CDR1 is SGHRS and CDR2 is YFSETQ. The V gene lost 4 bases and the J gene lost 5 bases, with 15 bases spanning the gap. The CDR3 runs 15 residues. This CDR3 is CASSEGGHETGELFF. In DNA form, the CDR3 reads TGCGCCAGCAGCGAGGGGGGGCATGAGACCGGGGAGCTGTTTTTT.

The genes are TRBV6-1 and TRBJ2-5, with 7 nucleotides matching TRBD1. J gave up 5 bases and V 7 bases, and 7 bases lay outside the gene matches. The germline gives CDR1 MNHNS, CDR2 SASEGT. CDR3 size: 13 residues. CDR3 sequence (DNA): TGTGCCAGCACGAAGACAGGGATCGAGACCCAGTACTTC. Translation gives CASTKTGIETQYF.

This chain uses TRBV25-1 with TRBJ2-5; D tentatively reads TRBD1 or TRBD2 (5 bases each). CDR3 length: 13 residues. CDR1 MGHDK and CDR2 SYGVNS come from the germline V gene. V was cut by 5 bases and J by 5 bases, with 12 bases left in between. CDR3 DNA sequence: TGTGCCAGCAGTCGGGGACCGGGGGAGACCCAGTACTTC. This encodes CASSRGPGETQYF.

The chain is built from TRBV13 and TRBJ2-3; D ambiguous. This CDR3 is built from 14 residues. The ends were cut back, 5 bases at V and 0 bases at J, with 9 bases in the middle. CDR1 and CDR2 from the germline V gene are PRHDT and FYEKMQ (reference sequence). For the CDR3, the DNA is TGTGCCAGCAGCGATAGACTGAGCACAGATACGCAGTATTTT. Protein sequence: CASSDRLSTDTQYF.

This clone has only one observation. This sequence joins TRBV10-3 and TRBJ1-5, with 8 bases fitting TRBD1. V lost 3 bases, J lost 0 bases, and 19 bases stayed unmatched. Germline CDR1 and CDR2: ENHRY and SYGVKD. The CDR3 is 21 amino acids. The CDR3 sequence is CAISDYFIRDRGAYSNQPQHF. CDR3 DNA: TGTGCCATCAGTGACTATTTCATCCGAGACAGGGGAGCTTATAGCAATCAGCCCCAGCATTTT.

This clone occurred once. The rearrangement uses TRBV19 and TRBJ1-5; 7 bases are a match to TRBD1. This CDR3 is 15 amino acids long. V lost 1 base and J lost 3; bases outside the gene matches: 3. Germline CDR1 LNHDA, CDR2 SQIVND (reference sequence). This chain's CDR3 is CASSIGGTVNQPQHF. The CDR3 DNA reads as TGTGCCAGTAGTATAGGGGGGACAGTCAATCAGCCCCAGCATTTT.

V usage is TRBV6-6 and J usage is TRBJ2-4, with 7 bases fitting TRBD1. The CDR3 extends over 13 amino acids. V was clipped by 9 bases and J by 6 bases; unmatched bases: 8. Per the germline V gene, CDR1 is MNHNY and CDR2 is SVGAGI (reference sequence). The chain's CDR3 is CASHTGDRNIQYF. As DNA, the CDR3 is TGTGCCAGTCACACAGGGGATCGAAACATTCAGTACTTC.

The J gene is TRBJ1-5, the V gene TRBV10-3; D is possibly TRBD1 (5 bases). The CDR3 is 13 residues long. V dropped 11 bases and J dropped 3 bases, with 14 bases sitting between them. Per germline, CDR1 ENHRY and CDR2 SYGVKD. CDR3 coding DNA: TGTGCCGTAGGGGCTGGGAACAATCAGCCCCAGCATTTT. Translating it yields CAVGAGNNQPQHF.

V usage is TRBV11-3 and J usage is TRBJ1-1, with D possibly TRBD1 on 6 matching bases. V was cut by 0 bases and J by 4 bases, with 6 bases left in between. The CDR3 runs 13 residues. Germline V gene sequence: CDR1 SGHNT, CDR2 YENEEA. Here the CDR3 reads CASSLEGGTEAFF. The CDR3 bases are TGTGCCAGCAGCTTAGAAGGGGGCACTGAAGCTTTCTTT. The full variable domain, its missing parts supplied by reference TRBV11-3 and TRBJ1-1, is EAGVVQSPRYKIIEKKQPVAFWCNPISGHNTLYWYLQNLGQGPELLIRYENEEAVDDSQLPKDRFSAERLKGVDSTLKIQPAELGDSAVYLCASSLEGGTEAFFGQGTRLTVV.